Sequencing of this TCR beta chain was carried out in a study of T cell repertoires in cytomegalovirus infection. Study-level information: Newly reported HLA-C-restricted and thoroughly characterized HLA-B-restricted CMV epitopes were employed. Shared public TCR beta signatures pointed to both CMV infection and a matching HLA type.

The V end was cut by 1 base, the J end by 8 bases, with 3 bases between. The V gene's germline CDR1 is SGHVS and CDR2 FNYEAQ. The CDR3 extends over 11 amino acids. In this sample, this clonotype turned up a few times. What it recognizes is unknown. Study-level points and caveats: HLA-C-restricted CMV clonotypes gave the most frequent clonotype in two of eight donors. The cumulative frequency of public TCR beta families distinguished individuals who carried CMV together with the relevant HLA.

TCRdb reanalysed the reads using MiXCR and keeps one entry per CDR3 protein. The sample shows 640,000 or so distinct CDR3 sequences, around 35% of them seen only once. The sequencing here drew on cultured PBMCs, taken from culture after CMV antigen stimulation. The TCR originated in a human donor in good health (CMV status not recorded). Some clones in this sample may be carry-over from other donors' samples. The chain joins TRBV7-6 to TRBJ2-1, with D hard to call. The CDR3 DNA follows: TGTGCCAGCAGCTTAGAACATGAGCAGTTCTTC. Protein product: CASSLEHEQFF.